This TCR beta chain is from a study of radiotherapy plus CTLA-4 blockade in lung cancer. TCRdb's copy holds only in-frame clones and misses some; the assay was immunoSEQ multiplex PCR. Here the sample spans around 45,000 clones, roughly 67% being singletons. CDR3 length: 17 amino acids. Trimming took 1 base from V and 0 from J; bases not matched to a gene: 1. The germline V gene encodes CDR1 SGHVS and CDR2 FQNEAQ. The chain carries TRBV7-8 and TRBJ2-2; 11 bases align to TRBD2. The TCR was taken from a human donor with non-small cell lung cancer who had a partial response to radiotherapy plus ipilimumab. Sequencing was performed on peripheral blood, taken from a patient treated with radiotherapy plus ipilimumab. CDR3 residues: CASSLVLAGANTGELFF. The CDR3 region has the DNA TGTGCCAGCAGCTTAGTACTAGCGGGGGCGAACACCGGGGAGCTGTTTTTT.